A selection of T cell receptor beta chains follows, all from one sample in a study of yellow fever vaccine responses in identical twins. From the RT-PCR reads, TCRdb called clonotypes with MiXCR, one entry per CDR3 protein. Among some 3,300 distinct CDR3 sequences listed, about 90% were seen once. The sample in question was T cells from blood (PBMCs), unsorted or a sorted subset (not recorded which), obtained before or after yellow fever vaccination (not recorded which). The receptors stem from a woman under 30 who received the yellow fever vaccine. Both conserved end residues are part of each CDR3. A D gene is named only where the DNA matches it firmly. A clone size is listed for some rows: how often the clone was seen (once, few, many), or a class if it is expanded.

-,TRBJ2-3,-,TRBV20-1,TGCAGTGCATTGAGGGGAGATACGCAGTATTTT,CSALRGDTQYF
-,TRBJ2-7,-,TRBV5-1,TGCGCCAGCAAGACCGCCTACGAGCAGTACTTC,CASKTAYEQYF
TRBD1,TRBJ1-2,-,TRBV28,TGTGCCAGCAGGCCCACAGGGGCCTATGGCTACACCTTC,CASRPTGAYGYTF
-,TRBJ2-5,-,TRBV5-1,TGCGCCAGCAGAAGCCAAGAGACCCAGTACTTC,CASRSQETQYF
TRBD2,TRBJ2-3,-,TRBV10-3,TGTGCCATCATGGCAACTAGCGGGATTGATACGCAGTATTTT,CAIMATSGIDTQYF
-,TRBJ2-3,-,TRBV29-1,TGCAGCGTTGAAGGCGCAGATACGCAGTATTTT,CSVEGADTQYF
TRBD2,TRBJ2-2,-,TRBV2,TGTGCCAGCAGTGCCCTAGCGGGGGACACCGGGGAGCTGTTTTTT,CASSALAGDTGELFF
TRBD1,TRBJ2-5,once,TRBV10-1,TGCGCCAGCAGCGCGGACAGGGGAGAGACCCAGTACTTC,CASSADRGETQYF
-,TRBJ1-3,-,TRBV2,TGTGCCAGCAGTGGTAACACCATATATTTT,CASSGNTIYF
-,TRBJ2-2,-,TRBV23-1,-,CASSQCPGAPGSCFF
-,TRBJ1-2,-,TRBV19,TGTGCCAGTAGTGTCGGAACGGCTTATGGCTACACCTTC,CASSVGTAYGYTF
-,TRBJ2-3,-,TRBV11-2,TGTGCCAGCAGCGCCGCCCTAGTGACCTATACGCAGTATTTT,CASSAALVTYTQYF
TRBD1,TRBJ1-2,once,TRBV11-1,TGTGCCAGCAGCCTAGCTACACAGGGGGGAAACTATGGCTACACCTTC,CASSLATQGGNYGYTF
TRBD1,TRBJ2-3,few,TRBV18,TGTGCCAGCTCAATCACAGGGGATCCCCGCACAGATACGCAGTATTTT,CASSITGDPRTDTQYF
-,TRBJ2-2,-,TRBV30,TGTGCCTGGAGTGTCGGGGCCGGGGAGCTGTTTTTT,CAWSVGAGELFF
-,TRBJ2-1,-,TRBV29-1,TGCAGCGTTGAAGATCACGGGGACGTCGGGCATGAGCAGTTCTTC,CSVEDHGDVGHEQFF
-,TRBJ2-1,-,TRBV7-6,TGTGCCAGCAGGTCCCTAGTCGGCTCCTACAATGAGCAGTTCTTC,CASRSLVGSYNEQFF
-,TRBJ2-7,-,TRBV29-1,TGCAGCGTTGAAGAAGGCGTCTACGAGCAGTACTTC,CSVEEGVYEQYF
-,TRBJ2-5,-,TRBV5-1,TGCGCCAGCAGCTTCGGGGTCAGGGAGACCCAGTACTTC,CASSFGVRETQYF
TRBD1,TRBJ1-2,-,TRBV2,TGTGCCAGCAGTGGAAGGGGGCTAGGCTACACCTTC,CASSGRGLGYTF
-,TRBJ2-7,-,TRBV29-1,TGCAGCCCTCCGACAGAAACCTACGAGCAGTACTTC,CSPPTETYEQYF
TRBD1,TRBJ1-2,-,TRBV30,TGTGCCTGGAGACAGGGGTTTGACTATGGCTACACCTTC,CAWRQGFDYGYTF
-,TRBJ2-7,-,TRBV5-1,TGCGCCAGCAGCTTACTAGGTCCCTACGAGCAGTACTTC,CASSLLGPYEQYF
-,TRBJ2-7,-,TRBV11-2,TGTGCCAGCAGCTTCGAGAACTCCTACGAGCAGTACTTC,CASSFENSYEQYF
TRBD1,TRBJ1-2,once,TRBV25-1,TGTGCCAGCAGTGGGACAGGGACCAATGGCTACACCTTC,CASSGTGTNGYTF
-,TRBJ1-5,-,TRBV10-3,TGTGCCATCAGGGGACAAGGGGAAGGCCAGCCCCAGCATTTT,CAIRGQGEGQPQHF
-,TRBJ2-1,-,TRBV29-1,TGCAGCGTACAGGGAGGTAGCTCCTACAATGAGCAGTTCTTC,CSVQGGSSYNEQFF
-,TRBJ2-7,-,TRBV29-1,TGCAGCGTTGCGGACGGCTCCTACGAGCAGTACTTC,CSVADGSYEQYF
-,TRBJ2-7,-,TRBV12-3/TRBV12-4,TGTGCCAGCAGTTTCAGGGACGAGCAGTACTTC,CASSFRDEQYF
TRBD2,TRBJ2-5,-,TRBV13,TGTGCCAGCAGCTTGATTCAGCGGGGGGGCCAAGAGACCCAGTACTTC,CASSLIQRGGQETQYF
-,TRBJ2-3,-,TRBV11-3,TGTGCCAGCAGCCAACGACGTACTAGCACAGATACGCAGTATTTT,CASSQRRTSTDTQYF
-,TRBJ2-3,-,TRBV24-1,TGTGCCACCAGTGACACCGGACAAACAAACACAGATACGCAGTATTTT,CATSDTGQTNTDTQYF
TRBD2,TRBJ2-7,-,TRBV15,TGTGCCACCAGCAGGCCAGCTAGCGGCGGAGTCTACGAGCAGTACTTC,CATSRPASGGVYEQYF
-,TRBJ2-3,-,TRBV3-1,TGTGCCAGCAGCACTATTCGGGGAGCGGATACGCAGTATTTT,CASSTIRGADTQYF
-,TRBJ1-2,few,TRBV10-3,TGTGCCATCAGTAGCGACATAGTGGGAGCGCGCTATGGCTACACCTTC,CAISSDIVGARYGYTF
TRBD2,TRBJ2-1,-,TRBV6-5,TGTGCCAGCAGTTACGGGGCTAGCGGGGAAAGCTCCTACAATGAGCAGTTCTTC,CASSYGASGESSYNEQFF
-,TRBJ2-7,-,TRBV18,TGTGCCAGCTCACTCAACCAAGGGGCCACCTACGAGCAGTACTTC,CASSLNQGATYEQYF
-,TRBJ2-3,-,TRBV21-1,TGTGCCAGCAGCAGAGCGGGAGGGCGCACAGATACGCAGTATTTT,CASSRAGGRTDTQYF
-,TRBJ2-1,-,TRBV7-9,TGTGCCAGCAGCTTAGATCGGGGGAATGAGCAGTTCTTC,CASSLDRGNEQFF
-,TRBJ2-1,-,TRBV2,TGTGCCAGCAGTGGGGGGTCCCTTTCCTACAATGAGCAGTTCTTC,CASSGGSLSYNEQFF
TRBD2,TRBJ2-1,-,TRBV29-1,TGCAGCGTTTGTCCGGGACTAGCGTCGAATGAGCAGTTCTTC,CSVCPGLASNEQFF
TRBD2,TRBJ2-2,once,TRBV9,TGTGCCAGCAGCGTGAGTGTAGCGGGGACCGGGGAGCTGTTTTTT,CASSVSVAGTGELFF
TRBD2,TRBJ2-5,-,TRBV11-3,TGTGCCAGCAGCGTAGGACTAGCGGGAGGACAAGAGACCCAGTACTTC,CASSVGLAGGQETQYF